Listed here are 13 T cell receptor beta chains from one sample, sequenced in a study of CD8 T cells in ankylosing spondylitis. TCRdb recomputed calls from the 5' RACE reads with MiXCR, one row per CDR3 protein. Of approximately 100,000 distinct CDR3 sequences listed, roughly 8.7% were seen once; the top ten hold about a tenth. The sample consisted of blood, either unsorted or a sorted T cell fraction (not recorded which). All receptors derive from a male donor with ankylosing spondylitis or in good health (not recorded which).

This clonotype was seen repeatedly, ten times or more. The CDR3 reads CASSSAGGAKTQYF. The DNA of the CDR3 is TGTGCCAGCAGCTCAGCAGGGGGCGCGAAGACCCAGTACTTC. V usage is TRBV7-2 and J usage is TRBJ2-5; 8 positions match TRBD1. Germline V gene sequence: CDR1 SGHTA, CDR2 FQGNSA. V shed 4 bases and J 6 bases; nucleotides not matched to a gene: 7. The CDR3 has 14 residues.

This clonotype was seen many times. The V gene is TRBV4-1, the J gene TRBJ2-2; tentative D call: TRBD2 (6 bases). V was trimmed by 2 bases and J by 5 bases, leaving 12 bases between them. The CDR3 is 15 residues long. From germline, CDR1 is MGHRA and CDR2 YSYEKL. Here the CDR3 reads CASSQLPGLTGELFF. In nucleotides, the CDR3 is TGCGCCAGCAGCCAACTTCCGGGACTTACCGGGGAGCTGTTTTTT.

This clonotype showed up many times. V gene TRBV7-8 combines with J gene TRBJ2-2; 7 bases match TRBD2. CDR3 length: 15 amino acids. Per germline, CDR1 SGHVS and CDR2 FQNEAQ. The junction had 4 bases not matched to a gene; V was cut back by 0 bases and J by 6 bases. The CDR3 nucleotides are TGTGCCAGCAGCTTAGCGCTGGGAGGGGCCGGGGAGCTGTTTTTT. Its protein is CASSLALGGAGELFF.

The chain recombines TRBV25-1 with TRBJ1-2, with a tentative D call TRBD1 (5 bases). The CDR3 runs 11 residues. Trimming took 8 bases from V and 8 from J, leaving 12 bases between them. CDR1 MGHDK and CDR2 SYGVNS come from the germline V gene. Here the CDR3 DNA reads TGTGCCAGCGGGCAGGGATGGGGCTACACCTTC. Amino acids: CASGQGWGYTF.

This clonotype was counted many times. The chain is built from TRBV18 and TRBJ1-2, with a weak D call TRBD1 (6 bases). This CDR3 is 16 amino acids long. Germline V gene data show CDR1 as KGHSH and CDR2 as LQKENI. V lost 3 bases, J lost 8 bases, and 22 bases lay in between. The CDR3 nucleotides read TGTGCCAGCTCACCTGTTTTTAACAGGGAGGACGGGGGCTACACCTTC. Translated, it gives CASSPVFNREDGGYTF.

CDR3 residues: CASKVRDVNTGELFF. CDR3 coding DNA: TGTGCCAGCAAGGTGCGGGACGTCAACACCGGGGAGCTGTTTTTT. V usage is TRBV6-5 and J usage is TRBJ2-2; maybe TRBD2 (6 bases). This CDR3 is 15 amino acids long. The V end lost 7 bases, the J end lost 2 bases, and 14 bases lay between the germline ends. CDR1 is MNHEY, CDR2 SVGAGI, per germline.

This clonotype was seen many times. The CDR3 sequence: CASSLTGGPQETQYF. CDR3 nucleotides: TGTGCCAGCAGCTTAACGGGAGGGCCGCAAGAGACCCAGTACTTC. This rearrangement joins TRBV7-9 to TRBJ2-5, with 8 positions matching TRBD2. The germline CDR1 and CDR2 sequences are SEHNR and FQNEAQ (reference sequence). The CDR3 extends over 15 amino acids. Trimming cost V 2 bases and J 2 bases; bases outside gene matches: 4.

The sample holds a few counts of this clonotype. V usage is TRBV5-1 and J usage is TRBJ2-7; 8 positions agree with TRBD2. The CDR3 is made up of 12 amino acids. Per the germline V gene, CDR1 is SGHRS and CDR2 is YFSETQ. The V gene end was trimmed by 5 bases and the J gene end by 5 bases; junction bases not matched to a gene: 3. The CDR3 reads CASRSGSHEQYF. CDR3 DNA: TGCGCCAGCAGGAGCGGGAGCCACGAGCAGTACTTC.

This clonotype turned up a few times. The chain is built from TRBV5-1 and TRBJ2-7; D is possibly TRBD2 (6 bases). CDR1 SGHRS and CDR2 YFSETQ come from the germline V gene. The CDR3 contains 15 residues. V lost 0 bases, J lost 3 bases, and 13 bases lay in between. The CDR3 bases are TGCGCCAGCAGCTTGGGGACGGGAGTACGCTACGAGCAGTACTTC. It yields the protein CASSLGTGVRYEQYF.

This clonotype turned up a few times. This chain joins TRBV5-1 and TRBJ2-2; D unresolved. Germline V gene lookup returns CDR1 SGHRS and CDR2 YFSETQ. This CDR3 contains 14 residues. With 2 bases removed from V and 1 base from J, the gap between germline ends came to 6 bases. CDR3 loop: CASSFSRNTGELFF. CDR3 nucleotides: TGCGCCAGCAGCTTTAGCCGGAACACCGGGGAGCTGTTTTTT.

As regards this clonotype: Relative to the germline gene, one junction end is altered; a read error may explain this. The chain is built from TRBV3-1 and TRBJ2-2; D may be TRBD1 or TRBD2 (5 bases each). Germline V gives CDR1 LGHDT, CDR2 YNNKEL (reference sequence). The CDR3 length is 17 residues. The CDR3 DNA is TGTGCCAGCAGCAAAGAGCTCCGGCTAGCAGGGACCGGGGAGCTGTTTTTT. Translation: CASSKELRLAGTGELFF. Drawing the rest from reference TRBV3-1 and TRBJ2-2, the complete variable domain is DTAVSQTPKYLVTQMGNDKSIKCEQNLGHDTMYWYKQDSKKFLKIMFSYNNKELIINETVPNRFSPKSPDKAHLNLHINSLELGDSAVYFCASSKELRLAGTGELFFGEGSRLTVL.

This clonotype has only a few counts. The CDR3: CASSLLAGAGTGELFF. In DNA form, the CDR3 reads TGTGCCAGCAGCTTACTAGCGGGAGCGGGCACCGGGGAGCTGTTTTTT. The chain links TRBV7-2 to TRBJ2-2; the match to TRBD2 covers 10 bases. The CDR3 loop spans 16 amino acids. With V trimmed by 2 bases and J by 4 bases, 4 bases remained unmatched. The germline CDR1 and CDR2 sequences are SGHTA and FQGNSA.

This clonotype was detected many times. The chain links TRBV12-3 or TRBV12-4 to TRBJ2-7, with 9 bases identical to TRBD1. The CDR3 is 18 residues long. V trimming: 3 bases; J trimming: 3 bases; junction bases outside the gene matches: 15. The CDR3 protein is CASSLRSWTGDKNYEQYF. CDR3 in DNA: TGTGCCAGCAGTTTGAGAAGTTGGACAGGGGATAAGAACTACGAGCAGTACTTC.